The rows below give T cell receptor beta chains drawn from one sample of a study of PD-L1 blockade in urothelial cancer. Here immunoSEQ multiplex PCR was the method, and the copy in TCRdb shows in-frame clones only, minus some. The data show under 55,000 clones, 80% to 90% seen once. The sample was PBMCs, taken around atezolizumab (anti-PD-L1) treatment. The receptors come from an older man with urothelial cancer. The CDR3 runs from the conserved cysteine through the conserved F or W. The D gene is left open where the match is weak. Some rows mark clone size as missing; the rest say once, few, many or name a class of expanded clone.

v_gene: TRBV20-1; d_gene: NA; j_gene: TRBJ1-1; abundance: NA; CDR3nt: TGCAGTACCGGGGAAGAAGCTTTCTTT; CDR3aa: CSTGEEAFF
v_gene: TRBV27; d_gene: TRBD1; j_gene: TRBJ2-2; abundance: NA; CDR3nt: TGTGCCAGCACCGTCGGACAGGTGAACACCGGGGAGCTGTTTTTT; CDR3aa: CASTVGQVNTGELFF
v_gene: TRBV19; d_gene: NA; j_gene: TRBJ2-2; abundance: NA; CDR3nt: TGTGCCAGTAGGTCAGGGGGGTATAACACCGGGGAGCTGTTTTTT; CDR3aa: CASRSGGYNTGELFF
v_gene: TRBV28; d_gene: NA; j_gene: TRBJ1-5; abundance: NA; CDR3nt: TGTGCCAGCAGGGTCAGGGGTATGGGCCAGCCCCAGCATTTT; CDR3aa: CASRVRGMGQPQHF
v_gene: TRBV28; d_gene: NA; j_gene: TRBJ2-7; abundance: NA; CDR3nt: TGTGCCAGCAGTTTTCAGCCCCCAGGTCAGTACGAGCAGTACTTC; CDR3aa: CASSFQPPGQYEQYF
v_gene: TRBV2; d_gene: NA; j_gene: TRBJ1-1; abundance: few; CDR3nt: TGTGCCAGCAGGGGCGTTGGCACTGAAGCTTTCTTT; CDR3aa: CASRGVGTEAFF
v_gene: TRBV19; d_gene: TRBD1; j_gene: TRBJ1-2; abundance: NA; CDR3nt: TGTGCCAGTAGTGGGGGACAGACTACTAACTATGGCTACACCTTC; CDR3aa: CASSGGQTTNYGYTF
v_gene: TRBV5-1; d_gene: TRBD1; j_gene: TRBJ2-1; abundance: few; CDR3nt: TGCGCCAGCAGCGTGGGGACAGGGAGCAATGAGCAGTTCTTC; CDR3aa: CASSVGTGSNEQFF
v_gene: TRBV19; d_gene: TRBD1; j_gene: TRBJ1-1; abundance: few; CDR3nt: TGTGCCAGTAGTATGGGGACAGCCACTCTCGACGCTGAAGCTTTCTTT; CDR3aa: CASSMGTATLDAEAFF
v_gene: TRBV6-5; d_gene: TRBD1; j_gene: TRBJ2-7; abundance: NA; CDR3nt: TGTGCCAGCAGTTTAGGGTCCGGGACAGGGGCCTACGGGGAGTACTTC; CDR3aa: CASSLGSGTGAYGEYF
v_gene: TRBV5-6; d_gene: TRBD1; j_gene: TRBJ1-1; abundance: NA; CDR3nt: TGTGCCAGCAGCGGGGACAGGGGAGTTACTGAAGCTTTCTTT; CDR3aa: CASSGDRGVTEAFF
v_gene: TRBV19; d_gene: TRBD2; j_gene: TRBJ2-1; abundance: NA; CDR3nt: TGTGCCAGTACCCCAAGGACTAGCCAGAACAATGAGCAGTTCTTC; CDR3aa: CASTPRTSQNNEQFF
v_gene: TRBV7-3; d_gene: NA; j_gene: TRBJ2-1; abundance: once; CDR3nt: TGTGCCAGCAGCTTAAGACCAGGGCGCCTTGGGCCGCATGAGCAGTTCTTC; CDR3aa: CASSLRPGRLGPHEQFF
v_gene: TRBV5-1; d_gene: TRBD2; j_gene: TRBJ2-1; abundance: NA; CDR3nt: TGCGCCAGCAGCTTGACTCCAGCGGGAGGCCCCAATGAGCAGTTCTTC; CDR3aa: CASSLTPAGGPNEQFF
v_gene: TRBV7-7; d_gene: TRBD2; j_gene: TRBJ2-5; abundance: few; CDR3nt: TGTGCCAGCAGCCCACTAAAAGCGGGAGTGTTGGAGACCCAGTACTTC; CDR3aa: CASSPLKAGVLETQYF
v_gene: TRBV15; d_gene: TRBD1; j_gene: TRBJ2-1; abundance: NA; CDR3nt: TGTGCCACCAGCCCCCGGACAGGGGGCGGGGGAGAGCAGTTCTTC; CDR3aa: CATSPRTGGGGEQFF
v_gene: TRBV23-1; d_gene: TRBD1; j_gene: TRBJ1-2; abundance: NA; CDR3nt: TGCGCCAGCACCCTGACAGGGCTCTATGGCTACACCTTC; CDR3aa: CASTLTGLYGYTF
v_gene: TRBV5-1; d_gene: NA; j_gene: TRBJ2-3; abundance: NA; CDR3nt: TGCGCCAGCAGCTTGGGAGGTAGCACAGATACGCAGTATTTT; CDR3aa: CASSLGGSTDTQYF
v_gene: TRBV19; d_gene: NA; j_gene: TRBJ2-7; abundance: NA; CDR3nt: TGTGCCAGTAGTATTCGACAGGACCCCTTCTACGAGCAGTACTTC; CDR3aa: CASSIRQDPFYEQYF
v_gene: TRBV5-4; d_gene: TRBD1; j_gene: TRBJ1-4; abundance: few; CDR3nt: TGTGCCAGCAGGGATGACAGGGGGGGGAATGAAAAACTGTTTTTT; CDR3aa: CASRDDRGGNEKLFF
v_gene: TRBV19; d_gene: TRBD2; j_gene: TRBJ2-3; abundance: NA; CDR3nt: TGTGCCAGTAGTATAGGTGGGGGGACCGGGGGGACAGATACGCAGTATTTT; CDR3aa: CASSIGGGTGGTDTQYF
v_gene: TRBV18; d_gene: TRBD1; j_gene: TRBJ2-7; abundance: NA; CDR3nt: TGTGCCAGCTCACCTGGGGACAGGCCTTACGAGCAGTACTTC; CDR3aa: CASSPGDRPYEQYF
v_gene: TRBV7-2; d_gene: TRBD2; j_gene: TRBJ2-1; abundance: NA; CDR3nt: TGTGCCAGCAGCGGACGGACTAGCACTACCTACAATGAGCAGTTCTTC; CDR3aa: CASSGRTSTTYNEQFF
v_gene: TRBV6-6; d_gene: NA; j_gene: TRBJ2-7; abundance: NA; CDR3nt: TGTGCCAGCAGTTACTACAGAGCCTACGAGCAGTACTTC; CDR3aa: CASSYYRAYEQYF
v_gene: TRBV5-1; d_gene: TRBD2; j_gene: TRBJ2-7; abundance: NA; CDR3nt: TGCGCCAGCAGCGGGACTAGCGGAAGTTACGAGCAGTACTTC; CDR3aa: CASSGTSGSYEQYF
v_gene: TRBV6-5; d_gene: NA; j_gene: TRBJ2-2; abundance: few; CDR3nt: TGTGCCAGCAGCCTGGGGCAGGGCGACACCGGGGAGCTGTTTTTT; CDR3aa: CASSLGQGDTGELFF
v_gene: TRBV7-2; d_gene: TRBD2; j_gene: TRBJ2-3; abundance: NA; CDR3nt: TGTGCCAGCAGACCCGGACTAGCGGGGGGGGGAGGAGATACGCAGTATTTT; CDR3aa: CASRPGLAGGGGDTQYF
v_gene: TRBV5-6; d_gene: TRBD2; j_gene: TRBJ2-3; abundance: NA; CDR3nt: TGTGCCACCTCGCAGGCTAGCGGGAGAGGGGCTACAGATACGCAGTATTTT; CDR3aa: CATSQASGRGATDTQYF
v_gene: TRBV7-8; d_gene: NA; j_gene: TRBJ2-5; abundance: NA; CDR3nt: TGTGCCAGCGCGGTTGGAGAGACCCAGTACTTC; CDR3aa: CASAVGETQYF
v_gene: TRBV28; d_gene: NA; j_gene: TRBJ2-3; abundance: NA; CDR3nt: TGTGCCAGCCCTCCCAGTCTAAGGGGAACAGATACGCAGTATTTT; CDR3aa: CASPPSLRGTDTQYF
v_gene: TRBV25-1; d_gene: NA; j_gene: TRBJ2-1; abundance: NA; CDR3nt: TGTGCCAGCAGCGTGGATAGGAGCTCCTACAATGAGCAGTTCTTC; CDR3aa: CASSVDRSSYNEQFF
v_gene: TRBV2; d_gene: NA; j_gene: TRBJ1-5; abundance: NA; CDR3nt: TGTGCCAGCAGTCAATCCTCGGTTGGTCAGCCCCAGCATTTT; CDR3aa: CASSQSSVGQPQHF
v_gene: TRBV7-2; d_gene: NA; j_gene: TRBJ2-1; abundance: many; CDR3nt: TGTGCCAGCAGCTTAGACGCCGGGGTCGCTTCAACTGAGCAGTTCTTC; CDR3aa: CASSLDAGVASTEQFF
v_gene: TRBV7-9; d_gene: TRBD2; j_gene: TRBJ2-3; abundance: NA; CDR3nt: TGTGCCAGCAGACGGACTAGCTTTCGCACAGATACGCAGTATTTT; CDR3aa: CASRRTSFRTDTQYF
v_gene: TRBV15; d_gene: NA; j_gene: TRBJ2-1; abundance: NA; CDR3nt: TGTGCCACCAGCAGAGATAGATTTGAGCAGTTCTTC; CDR3aa: CATSRDRFEQFF
v_gene: TRBV10-3; d_gene: TRBD1; j_gene: TRBJ2-2; abundance: NA; CDR3nt: TGTGCCATCAAAGGACAGGGGGCGGCCGGGGAGCTGTTTTTT; CDR3aa: CAIKGQGAAGELFF
v_gene: TRBV11-1; d_gene: NA; j_gene: TRBJ1-5; abundance: NA; CDR3nt: TGTGCCAGCAGCTTTGGCCAGCCCCAGCATTTT; CDR3aa: CASSFGQPQHF
v_gene: TRBV30; d_gene: NA; j_gene: TRBJ1-2; abundance: NA; CDR3nt: TGTGCCTGGAGAACCCGGGGAGCCTCGGGCTACACCTTC; CDR3aa: CAWRTRGASGYTF
v_gene: TRBV19; d_gene: TRBD2; j_gene: TRBJ2-2; abundance: once; CDR3nt: TGTGCCAGTAGCCAAAGGGGTAGCGGGAGCCGAACCGGGGAGCTGTTTTTT; CDR3aa: CASSQRGSGSRTGELFF
v_gene: TRBV9; d_gene: NA; j_gene: TRBJ2-1; abundance: once; CDR3nt: TGTGCCAGCAGCGCCCCGAGGGGGAGCTCCTACAATGAGCAGTTCTTC; CDR3aa: CASSAPRGSSYNEQFF
v_gene: TRBV7-2; d_gene: NA; j_gene: TRBJ2-1; abundance: NA; CDR3nt: TGTGCCAGCAGCCTTGGCGGGTCAATCTACAATGAGCAGTTCTTC; CDR3aa: CASSLGGSIYNEQFF